The clone carrying this TCR beta chain came up a few times. What it binds is unknown. The sample belongs to a study of blood T cells in healthy people across ages. Overall study results and limits: Possibly confounding the expanded clonotype changes was the fact that donor CMV status was unknown. Fewer expanded clones and more diversity marked long-lived versus aged donors. Significant beta diversity loss was already apparent by age roughly 40, declining roughly linearly.

The CDR3 runs 17 residues. Germline-derived CDR1 and CDR2 are MGHRA and YSYEKL. Trimming left V 0 bases short and J 2 bases short, with 17 bases between. Each sample yielded at least 6 million isolated PBMCs. A J-beta primer mix and a sample-barcoded 5' primer were used in a second PCR of roughly 7 to 12 cycles. TCRdb independently ran MiXCR on the 5' RACE reads; one entry per CDR3 protein. The data contain about 1.4 million distinct CDR3 sequences, almost 60% of them singletons. The sequence came from a man between 18 and 35 years old in good health. The sample taken for sequencing was blood. The chain combines TRBV4-1 with TRBJ2-7; no reliable D call. CDR3 amino acids: CASSQERRLWETYEQYF. The CDR3 coding sequence is TGCGCCAGCAGCCAAGAAAGGAGACTCTGGGAAACCTACGAGCAGTACTTC.